This T cell receptor (beta chain) was documented in a study of blood T cell repertoires in COVID-19. The CDR3 runs to 15 residues. The V gene's germline CDR1 is SGHRS and CDR2 YFSETQ. After removal of 0 bases from V and 6 bases from J, the junction contained 7 bases not matched to a gene. As processed by the authors: Cell counts per sample came from amplifying reference gene primers. The data were produced by immunoSEQ multiplex PCR, yet TCRdb's version contains in-frame clones alone and is incomplete. V and J calls and clone size follow that table, whereas D and trimming were derived from the DNA. Among approximately 130,000 clones, approximately 83% were seen once, and the ten largest hold about a sixth. A single count supports this clone.

Specimen: peripheral blood. This rearrangement joins TRBV5-1 to TRBJ2-7; 9 nucleotides align to TRBD1. This clonotype was sampled from a woman aged 45 to 65 who had recovered from COVID-19. CDR3 nucleotide sequence: TGCGCCAGCAGCTTGGAAGGGACAGGGTATCGCGAGCAGTACTTC. This gives the protein CASSLEGTGYREQYF.